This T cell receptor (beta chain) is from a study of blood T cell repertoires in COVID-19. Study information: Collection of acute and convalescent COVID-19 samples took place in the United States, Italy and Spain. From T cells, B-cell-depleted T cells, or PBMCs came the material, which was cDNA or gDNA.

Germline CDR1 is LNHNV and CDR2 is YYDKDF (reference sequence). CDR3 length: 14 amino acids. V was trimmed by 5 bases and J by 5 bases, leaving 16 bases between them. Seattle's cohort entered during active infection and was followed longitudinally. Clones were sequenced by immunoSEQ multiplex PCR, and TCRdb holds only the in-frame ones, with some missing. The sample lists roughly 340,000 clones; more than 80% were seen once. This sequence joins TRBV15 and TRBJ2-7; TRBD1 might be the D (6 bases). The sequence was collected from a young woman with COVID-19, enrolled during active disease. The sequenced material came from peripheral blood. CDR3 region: CATSLNTGTHEQYF. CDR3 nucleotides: TGTGCCACCAGCCTTAACACAGGGACCCACGAGCAGTACTTC.